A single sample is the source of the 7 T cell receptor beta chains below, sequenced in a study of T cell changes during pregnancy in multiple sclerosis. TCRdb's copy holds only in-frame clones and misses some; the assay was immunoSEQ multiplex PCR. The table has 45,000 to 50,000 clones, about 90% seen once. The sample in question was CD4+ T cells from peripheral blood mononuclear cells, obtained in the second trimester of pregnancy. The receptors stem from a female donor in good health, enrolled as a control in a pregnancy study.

The CDR3 DNA is TGTGCCAGCAGCAAAGTAAGAGGTCTGACGACGGGGGACAGGGTTCATAGCAATCAGCCCCAGCATTTT. Its protein product is CASSKVRGLTTGDRVHSNQPQHF. The chain couples TRBV21-1 to TRBJ1-5; the DNA was not used to check the table's D call, TRBD1. TRBV21-1 counts as a pseudogene. CDR3 length equals 23 residues.

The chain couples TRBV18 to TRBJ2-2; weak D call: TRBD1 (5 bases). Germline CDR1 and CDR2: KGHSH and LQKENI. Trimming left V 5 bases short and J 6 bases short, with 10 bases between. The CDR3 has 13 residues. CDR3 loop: CASSSRVAGELFF. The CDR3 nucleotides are TGTGCCAGCTCATCCAGGGTGGCCGGGGAGCTGTTTTTT.

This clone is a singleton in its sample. CDR3 residues: CASSISLYNEQFF. Here the CDR3 DNA reads TGTGCCAGTAGTATTTCCCTTTACAATGAGCAGTTCTTC. V usage is TRBV19 and J usage is TRBJ2-1; no definite D call. The CDR3 has 13 residues. CDR1 is LNHDA and CDR2 is SQIVND in the germline V gene (reference sequence). V dropped 3 bases and J dropped 4 bases, with 7 bases sitting between them.

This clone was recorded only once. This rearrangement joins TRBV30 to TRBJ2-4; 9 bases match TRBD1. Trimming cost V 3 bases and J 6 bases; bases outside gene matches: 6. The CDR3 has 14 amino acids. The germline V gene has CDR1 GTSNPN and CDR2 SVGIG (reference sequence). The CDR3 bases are TGTGCCTGGAGGCTACCGGGACAGGGAAACATTCAGTACTTC. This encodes CAWRLPGQGNIQYF.

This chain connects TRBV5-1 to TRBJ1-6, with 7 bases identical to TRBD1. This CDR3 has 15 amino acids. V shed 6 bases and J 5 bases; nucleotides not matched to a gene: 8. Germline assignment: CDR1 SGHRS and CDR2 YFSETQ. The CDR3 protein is CASTQGTENNSPLHF. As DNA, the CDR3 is TGCGCCAGCACCCAAGGGACAGAGAATAATTCACCCCTCCACTTT.

The CDR3 region has the DNA TGTGCCAGTAGAGGGGGGGACACCCGCACAGATACGCAGTATTTT. Protein sequence: CASRGGDTRTDTQYF. The chain uses TRBV19 and TRBJ2-3; tentatively, D is TRBD2 (7 bases). Trimming removed 6 bases at V and 1 base at J, with 14 bases between. The CDR3 runs 15 residues. CDR1 LNHDA and CDR2 SQIVND come from the germline V gene (reference sequence).

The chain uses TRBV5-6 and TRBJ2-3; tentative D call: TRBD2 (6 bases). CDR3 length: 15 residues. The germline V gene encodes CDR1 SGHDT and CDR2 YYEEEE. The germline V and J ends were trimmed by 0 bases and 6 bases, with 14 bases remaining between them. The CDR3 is CASSLAGDPDDTQYF. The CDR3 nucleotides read TGTGCCAGCAGCTTGGCGGGGGACCCAGACGATACGCAGTATTTT.